Here is one TCR beta chain with its context. Its specificity is unknown. The record originates from a study of beta chain features in type 1 diabetes. About the research overall: When patients were set against healthy donors, age, gender and cell yields were similar. Study-level results: Moderately but significantly shorter TCRB CDR3s were found in Type 1 diabetes patients in all four CD4+ subsets.

The isolated RNA, all of it, was reverse transcribed, so expressed TCRB transcripts were what got sequenced. This table comes from immunoSEQ multiplex PCR, and its TCRdb copy is limited to in-frame clones, with some not included. The sample lists some 270,000 clones; 13% to 15% were seen once. From germline, CDR1 is LNHDA and CDR2 SQIVND (reference sequence). CDR3 length: 14 residues. J was trimmed by 5 bases and V by 4 bases; bases with no gene match: 5. This sequence was found in a woman in her thirties or forties in good health. This chain uses TRBV19 with TRBJ2-7; TRBD1 aligns across 10 bases. The specimen sequenced was naive CD4+ T cells from blood. CDR3 nucleotides: TGTGCCAGTAGTACGGGACAGGGGCGGGACGAGCAGTACTTC. This gives the protein CASSTGQGRDEQYF.